Listed below are T cell receptor beta chains from one sample, sequenced in a study of blood T cell repertoires in COVID-19. Assay used: immunoSEQ multiplex PCR; TCRdb lists only in-frame clones, some missing. The sample has tens of thousands of clones, around 87% seen once. The material sequenced was peripheral blood. These receptors all come from a man between 65 and 85 years old with acute or convalescent COVID-19. The CDR3 runs from the conserved cysteine through the conserved F or W. D genes are given only for firm matches. A row's size may be missing; if present it is once, few, many or a size class.

j_gene	d_gene	v_gene	abundance	CDR3nt	CDR3aa
TRBJ1-1	.	TRBV7-9	.	TGTGCCAGCAGCTGGGACGACGGGGGAGCTTTCTTT	CASSWDDGGAFF
TRBJ2-1	TRBD2	TRBV7-2	.	TGTGCCAGCTTCATTTGGGCGGGAGCCGGATACAATGAGCAGTTCTTC	CASFIWAGAGYNEQFF
TRBJ2-1	TRBD2	TRBV5-4	few	TGTGCCAGCAGCTTTATAGCGGGGACCTACAATGAGCAGTTCTTC	CASSFIAGTYNEQFF
TRBJ2-3	.	TRBV12-3/TRBV12-4	.	TGTGCCAGCAGTCCTCAGGGCACAGATACGCAGTATTTT	CASSPQGTDTQYF
TRBJ1-5	.	TRBV7-2	once	TGTGCCAGCAGCTTAGTAGGGGAAAATCAGCCCCAGCATTTT	CASSLVGENQPQHF
TRBJ2-1	TRBD1	TRBV5-1	.	TGCGCCAGCAGCTTGGCGGGTACAGGGGGGCGGTACAATGAGCAGTTCTTC	CASSLAGTGGRYNEQFF
TRBJ1-5	TRBD1	TRBV10-1	.	TGCGCCCGCAACAGGGGATTCCATCAGCCCCAGCATTTT	CARNRGFHQPQHF
TRBJ1-4	.	TRBV28	.	TGTGCCAGCAGTATCAATCAGGAAAAACTGTTTTTT	CASSINQEKLFF
TRBJ1-2	.	TRBV7-2	.	TGTGCCAGCAGCTACCGGGGGATTAACTATGGCTACACCTTC	CASSYRGINYGYTF
TRBJ2-7	TRBD1	TRBV29-1	.	TGCAGCGGGACAGGGAATTCCTACGAGCAGTACTTC	CSGTGNSYEQYF
TRBJ2-1	TRBD1	TRBV28	.	TGTGCCGGCGGACGACAGGGGTTGTACAATGAGCAGTTCTTC	CAGGRQGLYNEQFF
TRBJ2-1	.	TRBV3-1/TRBV3-2	.	TGTGCCAGCAGCCAAGGGGCTAAGCAGTTCTTC	CASSQGAKQFF
TRBJ1-3	.	TRBV7-2	.	TGTGCCAGCAGCTTAGATGTTGCCAGCTCTGGAAACACCATATATTTT	CASSLDVASSGNTIYF
TRBJ2-7	.	TRBV5-1	.	TGCGCCAGCAGCTTTGACGTAGCGGTAAGCTCCTACGAGCAGTACTTC	CASSFDVAVSSYEQYF
TRBJ2-3	.	TRBV29-1	.	TGCAGCGTTGAAATGGGGCAGGGAAACACAGATACGCAGTATTTT	CSVEMGQGNTDTQYF
TRBJ2-4	TRBD1	TRBV11-2	.	TGTGCCAGCAGCTCGGACAGGGGGCCCCTTATAGCCAAAAACATTCAGTACTTC	CASSSDRGPLIAKNIQYF
TRBJ1-1	.	TRBV6-2/TRBV6-3	.	TGTGCCAGCAGTTCGGGCAACTATCTCGGAGGGAACACTGAAGCTTTCTTT	CASSSGNYLGGNTEAFF
TRBJ1-2	TRBD1	TRBV30	.	TGTGCCTGGAGTGAACCGACAGGGCGCTATGGCTACACCTTC	CAWSEPTGRYGYTF
TRBJ1-5	.	TRBV29-1	.	TGCAGCGTCGCACTCCCCAATCAGCCCCAGCATTTT	CSVALPNQPQHF
TRBJ2-3	TRBD2	TRBV29-1	.	TGCAGCGTCCTCGGGACTAGCGGAGGCACAGATACGCAGTATTTT	CSVLGTSGGTDTQYF
TRBJ2-7	.	TRBV5-1	.	TGCGCCAGCAGCTTGGACACAGGGCAACCTTTCTACGAGCAGTACTTC	CASSLDTGQPFYEQYF
TRBJ2-5	TRBD1	TRBV11-1	once	TGTGCCAGCAGCTGGGACAGAGGGGAGACCCAGTACTTC	CASSWDRGETQYF
TRBJ1-3	.	TRBV28	.	TGTGCCAGCAGTTTATTAGAGGGTCGGGAATATTTT	CASSLLEGREYF
TRBJ1-1	TRBD1	TRBV5-6	.	TGTGCCAGCAGCCCGGCGTTGACAGGGATTGCTGAAGCTTTCTTT	CASSPALTGIAEAFF
TRBJ1-2	.	TRBV6-4	.	TGTGCCAGCAGCCCCGGGGGATACTATGGCTACACCTTC	CASSPGGYYGYTF
TRBJ1-1	TRBD1	TRBV5-6	.	TGTGCCAGCAGGGGGACAGTAAACACTGAAGCTTTCTTT	CASRGTVNTEAFF
TRBJ1-4	.	TRBV7-2	.	TGTGCCAGCAGCTTAATACCGGGGGTTGATGAAAAACTGTTTTTT	CASSLIPGVDEKLFF
TRBJ2-6	TRBD1	TRBV19	.	TGTGCCAGTAGTATGTTAATCGGGGCAGGGGGCGGCTCTGGGGCCAACGTCCTGACTTTC	CASSMLIGAGGGSGANVLTF
TRBJ1-2	.	TRBV19	.	TGTGCCAGTAGTCGGACAGTTAACTATGGCTACACCTTC	CASSRTVNYGYTF
TRBJ2-1	.	TRBV4-1	.	TGCGCCAGCAGCCGAACCATAGACAGTTACAATGAGCAGTTCTTC	CASSRTIDSYNEQFF
TRBJ2-4	.	TRBV10-3	once	TGTGCCATCAGTGATGGAGATCGACTAGCCAAAAACATTCAGTACTTC	CAISDGDRLAKNIQYF
TRBJ1-4	.	TRBV4-3	.	TGCGCCAGCAGTTTGGGGGGGGAGGCAAAACTGTTTTTT	CASSLGGEAKLFF
TRBJ1-2	.	TRBV6-5	.	TGTGCCAGCAGGCCTCAGGGGTGGAGCGGCTACACCTTC	CASRPQGWSGYTF
TRBJ1-4	.	TRBV5-5	.	TGTGCCAGCAGCTCCATACAGGGCTCACGGGAAAAACTGTTTTTT	CASSSIQGSREKLFF
TRBJ2-1	.	TRBV19	.	TGTGCCAGTAGTATAGGAACGGGGGGCGCGGGGAATGAGCAGTTCTTC	CASSIGTGGAGNEQFF
TRBJ2-5	.	TRBV10-3	.	TGTGCCATCAGTGAATTTTCCTCAGAGACCCAGTACTTC	CAISEFSSETQYF
TRBJ2-5	.	TRBV6-2/TRBV6-3	.	TGTGCCAGCAGTTACTCCCGAGAGACCCAGTACTTC	CASSYSRETQYF
TRBJ2-2	.	TRBV11-2	.	TGTGCCAGCAGCAACAATCAACGCGGCACCGGGGAGCTGTTTTTT	CASSNNQRGTGELFF
TRBJ1-1	.	TRBV6-5	.	TGTGCCAGCAGTTACGACAGACGGACGAACACTGAAGCTTTCTTT	CASSYDRRTNTEAFF
TRBJ1-5	TRBD1	TRBV19	.	TGTGCCAGTAGTATTAGTGGGACAGGGACCTACAATCAGCCCCAGCATTTT	CASSISGTGTYNQPQHF
TRBJ1-1	.	TRBV6-5	.	TGTGCCAGCAGTCCCGGACTCCGACCTGAAGCTTTCTTT	CASSPGLRPEAFF
TRBJ1-1	TRBD1	TRBV11-2	.	TGTGCCAGCAGCCTACAGGGGGTGTCTGAAGCTTTCTTT	CASSLQGVSEAFF
TRBJ2-2	TRBD2	TRBV10-2	few	TGCGCCAGCAGTGAAGGCGGGGGGGCCACCGGGGAGCTGTTTTTT	CASSEGGGATGELFF
TRBJ2-5	TRBD2	TRBV5-1	few	TGCGCCAGCAGCTCTCGGACTAGCGGGAGGAATAGAGAGACCCAGTACTTC	CASSSRTSGRNRETQYF
TRBJ1-1	.	TRBV7-9	.	TGTGCCAGCAGCTCCAGACGGGGGGGCCAGGGTGAAGCTTTCTTT	CASSSRRGGQGEAFF
TRBJ1-5	.	TRBV5-8	.	TGTGCCAGCAGCTTAGACAGCAACGTCAATCAGCCCCAGCATTTT	CASSLDSNVNQPQHF
TRBJ2-2	TRBD1	TRBV6-5	.	TGTGCCAGCATGAAGGACAGGGGCACCGGGGAGCTGTTTTTT	CASMKDRGTGELFF
TRBJ2-1	TRBD2	TRBV18	.	TGTGCCAGCTCACCGGGACTAGCGGGAGTTACAAGGAATGAGCAGTTCTTC	CASSPGLAGVTRNEQFF
TRBJ2-6	TRBD1	TRBV15	.	TGTGCCACCAGCAGGGACAGGGCTGGGGCCAACGTCCTGACTTTC	CATSRDRAGANVLTF
TRBJ1-5	TRBD1	TRBV5-1	.	TGCGCCAGCAGCTTGACAGGGGGACAGCCCCAGCATTTT	CASSLTGGQPQHF
TRBJ1-3	.	TRBV4-1	.	TGCGCCAGCAGCCAAGATCAGGGTATACTAAACACCATATATTTT	CASSQDQGILNTIYF
TRBJ1-3	.	TRBV7-2	few	TGTGCCAGCAGCCGGGTCGGCAGCCAGACTGGAAACACCATATATTTT	CASSRVGSQTGNTIYF
TRBJ2-7	TRBD2	TRBV5-3	.	TGTGCCAGAAGCCGTTACAGGGGAACTAGCGGGAGACATAACGAGCAGTACTTC	CARSRYRGTSGRHNEQYF
TRBJ1-1	.	TRBV15	.	TGTGCCACCAGCTGGGGGGGGGTCACTGAAGCTTTCTTT	CATSWGGVTEAFF
TRBJ1-2	.	TRBV11-2	.	TGTGCCAGCAGCTTAGACAGGGAAATCCTTGGCTACACCTTC	CASSLDREILGYTF
TRBJ1-1	TRBD1	TRBV6-1	.	TGTGCCAGCAGTGGGACGACAGGGAAACCCGTAATGAACACTGAAGCTTTCTTT	CASSGTTGKPVMNTEAFF
TRBJ2-5	TRBD2	TRBV5-5	.	TGTGCCAGCAGCCCACTCGGGCGGGGGGGCACCGAGACCCAGTACTTC	CASSPLGRGGTETQYF